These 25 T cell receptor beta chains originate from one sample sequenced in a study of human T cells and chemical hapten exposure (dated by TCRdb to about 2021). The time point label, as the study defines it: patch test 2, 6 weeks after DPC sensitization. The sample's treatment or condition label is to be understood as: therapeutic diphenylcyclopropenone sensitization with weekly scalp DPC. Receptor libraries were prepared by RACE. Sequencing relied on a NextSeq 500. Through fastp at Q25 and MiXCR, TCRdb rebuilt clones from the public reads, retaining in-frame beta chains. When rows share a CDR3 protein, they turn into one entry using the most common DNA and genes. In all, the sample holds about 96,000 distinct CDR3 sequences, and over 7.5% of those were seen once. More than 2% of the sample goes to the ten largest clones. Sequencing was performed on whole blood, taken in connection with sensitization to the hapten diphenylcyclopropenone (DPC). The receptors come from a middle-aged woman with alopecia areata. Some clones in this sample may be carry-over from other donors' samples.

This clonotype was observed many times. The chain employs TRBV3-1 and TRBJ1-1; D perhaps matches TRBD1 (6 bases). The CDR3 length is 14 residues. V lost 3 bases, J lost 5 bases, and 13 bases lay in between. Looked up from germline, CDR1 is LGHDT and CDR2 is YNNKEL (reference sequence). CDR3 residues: CASSHQGRGTEAFF. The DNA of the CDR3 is TGTGCCAGCAGCCACCAGGGGAGGGGAACTGAAGCTTTCTTT.

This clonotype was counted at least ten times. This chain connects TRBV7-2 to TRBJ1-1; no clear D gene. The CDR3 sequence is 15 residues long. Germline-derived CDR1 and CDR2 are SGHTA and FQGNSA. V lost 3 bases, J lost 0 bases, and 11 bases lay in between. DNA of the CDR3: TGTGCCAGCAGCTTGAAGAGCCTACTGAACACTGAAGCTTTCTTT. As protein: CASSLKSLLNTEAFF.

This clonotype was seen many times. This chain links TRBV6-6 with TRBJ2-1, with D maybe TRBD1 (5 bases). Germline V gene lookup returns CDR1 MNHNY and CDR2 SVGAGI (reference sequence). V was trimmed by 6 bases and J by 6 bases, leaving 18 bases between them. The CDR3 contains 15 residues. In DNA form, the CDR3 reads TGTGCCAGCAGCAAGGGGTCACCGGGTGGCAATGAGCAGTTCTTC. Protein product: CASSKGSPGGNEQFF.

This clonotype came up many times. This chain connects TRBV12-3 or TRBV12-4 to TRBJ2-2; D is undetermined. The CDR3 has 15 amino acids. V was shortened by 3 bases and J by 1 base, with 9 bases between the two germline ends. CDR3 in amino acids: CASSFGARNTGELFF. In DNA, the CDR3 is TGTGCCAGCAGTTTTGGTGCCCGGAACACCGGGGAGCTGTTTTTT.

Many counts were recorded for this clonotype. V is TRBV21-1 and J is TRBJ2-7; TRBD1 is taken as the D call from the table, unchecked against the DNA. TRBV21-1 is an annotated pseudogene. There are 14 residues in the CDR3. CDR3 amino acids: CASSLIRQAYEQYF. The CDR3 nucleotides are TGTGCCAGCAGCCTAATCCGACAGGCCTACGAGCAGTACTTC.

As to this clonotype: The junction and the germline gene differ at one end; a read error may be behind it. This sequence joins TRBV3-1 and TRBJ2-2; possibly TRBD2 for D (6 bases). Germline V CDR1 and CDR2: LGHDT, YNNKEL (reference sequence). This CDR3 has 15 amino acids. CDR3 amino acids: CASSQGTPYTGGLFF. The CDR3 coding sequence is TGTGCCAGCAGCCAAGGGACACCCTACACCGGGGGGCTGTTTTTT.

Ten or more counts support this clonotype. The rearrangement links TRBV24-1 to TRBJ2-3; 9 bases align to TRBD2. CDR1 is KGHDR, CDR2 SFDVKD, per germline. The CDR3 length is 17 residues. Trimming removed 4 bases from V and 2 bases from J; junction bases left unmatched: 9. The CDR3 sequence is CATSELLPSGATDTQYF. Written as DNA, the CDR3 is TGTGCCACCAGTGAACTCCTCCCTAGCGGGGCCACAGATACGCAGTATTTT.

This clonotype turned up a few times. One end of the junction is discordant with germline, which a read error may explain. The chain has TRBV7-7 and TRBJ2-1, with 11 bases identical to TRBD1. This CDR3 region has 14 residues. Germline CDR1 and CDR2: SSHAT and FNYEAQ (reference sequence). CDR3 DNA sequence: TGTGCTAGCAGCCCCGGGACAGGGGGCAATGAGCAGTTCTTC. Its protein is CASSPGTGGNEQFF.

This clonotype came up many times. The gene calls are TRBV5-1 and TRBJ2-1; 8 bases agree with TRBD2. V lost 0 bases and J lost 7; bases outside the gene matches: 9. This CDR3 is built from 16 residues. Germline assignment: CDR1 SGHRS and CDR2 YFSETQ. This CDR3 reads CASSLEPGGPVNEQFF. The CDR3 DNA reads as TGCGCCAGCAGCTTGGAGCCGGGAGGGCCGGTGAATGAGCAGTTCTTC.

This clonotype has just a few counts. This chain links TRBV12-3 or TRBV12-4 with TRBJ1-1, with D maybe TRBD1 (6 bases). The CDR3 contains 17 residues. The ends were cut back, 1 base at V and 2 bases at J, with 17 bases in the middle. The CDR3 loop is CASSLGQGRAPNTEAFF. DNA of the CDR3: TGTGCCAGCAGTTTAGGGCAGGGGAGGGCCCCTAACACTGAAGCTTTCTTT.

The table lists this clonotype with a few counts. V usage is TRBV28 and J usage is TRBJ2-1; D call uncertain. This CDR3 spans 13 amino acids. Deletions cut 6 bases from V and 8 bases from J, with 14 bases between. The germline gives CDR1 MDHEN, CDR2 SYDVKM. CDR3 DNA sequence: TGTGCCAGCAGCCCAGCCGGTGAATATGAGCAGTTCTTC. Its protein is CASSPAGEYEQFF.

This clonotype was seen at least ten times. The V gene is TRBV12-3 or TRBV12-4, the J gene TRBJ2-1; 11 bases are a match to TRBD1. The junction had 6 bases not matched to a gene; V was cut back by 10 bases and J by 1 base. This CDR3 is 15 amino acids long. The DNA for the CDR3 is TGTGCCACCAAAGGGACAGGGGGTTCCTACAATGAGCAGTTCTTC. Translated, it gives CATKGTGGSYNEQFF.

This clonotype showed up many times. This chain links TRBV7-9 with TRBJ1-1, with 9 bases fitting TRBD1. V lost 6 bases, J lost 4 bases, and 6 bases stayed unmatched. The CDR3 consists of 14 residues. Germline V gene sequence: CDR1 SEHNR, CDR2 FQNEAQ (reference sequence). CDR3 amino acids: CASSSGQGSTEAFF. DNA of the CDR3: TGTGCCAGCAGTTCCGGACAGGGGAGCACTGAAGCTTTCTTT.

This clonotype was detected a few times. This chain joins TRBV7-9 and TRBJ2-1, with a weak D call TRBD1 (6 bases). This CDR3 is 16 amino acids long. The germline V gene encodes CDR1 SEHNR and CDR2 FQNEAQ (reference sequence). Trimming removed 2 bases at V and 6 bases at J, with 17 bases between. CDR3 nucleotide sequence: TGTGCCAGCAGCTTATTTGGGGGCTCATTTACCAATGAGCAGTTCTTC. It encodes CASSLFGGSFTNEQFF.

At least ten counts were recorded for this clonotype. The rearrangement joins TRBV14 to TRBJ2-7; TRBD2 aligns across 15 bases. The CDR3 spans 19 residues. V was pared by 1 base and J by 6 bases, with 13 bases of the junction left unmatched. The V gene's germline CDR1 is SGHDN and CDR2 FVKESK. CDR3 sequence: CASSQVGLAGGPIWSEQYF. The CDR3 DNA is TGTGCCAGCAGCCAAGTTGGACTAGCGGGAGGGCCTATATGGTCCGAGCAGTACTTC.

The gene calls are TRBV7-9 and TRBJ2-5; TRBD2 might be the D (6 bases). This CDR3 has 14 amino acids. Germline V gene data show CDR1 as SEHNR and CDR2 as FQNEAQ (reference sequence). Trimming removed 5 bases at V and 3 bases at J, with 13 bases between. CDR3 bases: TGTGCCAGCAGCAGCGGGCCCAGGGAAGAGACCCAGTACTTC. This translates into CASSSGPREETQYF.

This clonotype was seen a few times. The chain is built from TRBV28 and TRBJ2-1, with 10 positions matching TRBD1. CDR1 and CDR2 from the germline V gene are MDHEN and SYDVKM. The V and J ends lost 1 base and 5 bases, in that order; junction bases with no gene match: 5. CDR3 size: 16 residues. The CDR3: CASSLSGGTGDNEQFF. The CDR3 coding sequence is TGTGCCAGCAGTTTATCAGGGGGGACAGGGGACAATGAGCAGTTCTTC. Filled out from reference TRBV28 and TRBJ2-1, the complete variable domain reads DVKVTQSSRYLVKRTGEKVFLECVQDMDHENMFWYRQDPGLGLRLIYFSYDVKMKEKGDIPEGYSVSREKKERFSLILESASTNQTSMYLCASSLSGGTGDNEQFFGPGTRLTVL.

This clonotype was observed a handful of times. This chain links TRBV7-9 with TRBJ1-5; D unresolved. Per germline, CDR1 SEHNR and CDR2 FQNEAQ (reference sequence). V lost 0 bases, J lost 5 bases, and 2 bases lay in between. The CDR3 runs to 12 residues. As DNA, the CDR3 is TGTGCCAGCAGCTTAGCGGATCAGCCCCAGCATTTT. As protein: CASSLADQPQHF.

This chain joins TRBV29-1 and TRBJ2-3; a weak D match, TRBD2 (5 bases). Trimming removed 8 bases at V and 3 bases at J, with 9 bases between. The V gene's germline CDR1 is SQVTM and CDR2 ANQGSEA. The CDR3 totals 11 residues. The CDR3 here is CSTRTTDTQYF. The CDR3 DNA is TGCAGCACGAGGACTACAGATACGCAGTATTTT.

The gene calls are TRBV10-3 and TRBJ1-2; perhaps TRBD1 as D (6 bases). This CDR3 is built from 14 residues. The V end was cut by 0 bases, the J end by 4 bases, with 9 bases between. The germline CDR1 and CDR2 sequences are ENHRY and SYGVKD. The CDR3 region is CAISESRTAYGYTF. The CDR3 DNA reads TGTGCCATCAGTGAGTCGAGGACAGCCTATGGCTACACCTTC.

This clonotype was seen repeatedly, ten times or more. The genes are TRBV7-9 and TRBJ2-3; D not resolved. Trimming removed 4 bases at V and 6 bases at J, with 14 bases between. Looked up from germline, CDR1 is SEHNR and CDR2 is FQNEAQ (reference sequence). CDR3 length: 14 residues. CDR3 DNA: TGTGCCAGCAGCTCCTGGACCGGTCTCGATACGCAGTATTTT. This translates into CASSSWTGLDTQYF.

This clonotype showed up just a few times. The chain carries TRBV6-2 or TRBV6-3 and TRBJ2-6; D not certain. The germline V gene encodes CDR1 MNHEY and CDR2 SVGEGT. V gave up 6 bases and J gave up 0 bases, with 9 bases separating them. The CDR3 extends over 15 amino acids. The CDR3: CASSFTRSGANVLTF. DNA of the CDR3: TGTGCCAGCAGCTTTACGCGCTCTGGGGCCAACGTCCTGACTTTC.

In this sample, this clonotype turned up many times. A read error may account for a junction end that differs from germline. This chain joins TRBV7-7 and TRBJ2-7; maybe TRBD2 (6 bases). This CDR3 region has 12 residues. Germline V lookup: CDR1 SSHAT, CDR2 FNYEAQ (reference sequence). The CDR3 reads CASSPGLGEQYF. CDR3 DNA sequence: TGTGCTAGCAGCCCGGGACTGGGGGAGCAGTACTTC.

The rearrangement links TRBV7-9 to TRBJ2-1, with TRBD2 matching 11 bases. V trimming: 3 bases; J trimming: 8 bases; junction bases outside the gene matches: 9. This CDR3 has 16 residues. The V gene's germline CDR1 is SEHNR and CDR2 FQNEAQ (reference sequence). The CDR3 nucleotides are TGTGCCAGCAGCTTGACCTCTAGCGGGAGGTTCTATGAGCAGTTCTTC. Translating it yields CASSLTSSGRFYEQFF.

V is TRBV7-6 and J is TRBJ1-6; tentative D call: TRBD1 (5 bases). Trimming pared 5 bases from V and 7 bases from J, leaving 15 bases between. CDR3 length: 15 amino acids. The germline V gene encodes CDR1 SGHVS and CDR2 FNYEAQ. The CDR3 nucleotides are TGTGCCAGCAGCCCTCTGGGGACGGGGAATTCACCCCTCCACTTT. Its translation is CASSPLGTGNSPLHF.